These 2 T cell receptor beta chains originate from one sample sequenced in a study of somatic mutations in cytotoxic T cells in rheumatoid arthritis. Here immunoSEQ multiplex PCR was the method, and the copy in TCRdb shows in-frame clones only, minus some. The repertoire holds about 20,000 clones, with roughly 72% as singletons. Sample: CD8+ T cells sorted from blood. All receptors come from a man between 60 and 75 years old in good health.

This clone was counted only a few times. The chain employs TRBV7-9 and TRBJ2-2, with no clear D. The V end lost 3 bases, the J end lost 1 base, and 6 bases lay between the germline ends. Germline values: CDR1 SEHNR, CDR2 FQNEAQ (reference sequence). The CDR3 runs to 14 residues. The CDR3 DNA sequence: TGTGCCAGCAGCTTGTCCCAGAACACCGGGGAGCTGTTTTTT. Protein product: CASSLSQNTGELFF.

This chain joins TRBV19 and TRBJ1-5; D unclear. Trimming stripped 6 bases from V and 4 bases from J, with 10 bases between. The CDR3 extends over 13 amino acids. Germline V gene lookup returns CDR1 LNHDA and CDR2 SQIVND (reference sequence). DNA of the CDR3: TGTGCCAGTAGCTACAGTAGGAATCAGCCCCAGCATTTT. Translated, it gives CASSYSRNQPQHF.